This T cell receptor (beta chain) is from a study of blood T cell repertoires in COVID-19. Study-level background: Specimens from acute and convalescent COVID-19 originated in the United States, Italy and Spain. PBMCs, B-cell-depleted T cells, or T cells were the source of the cDNA or gDNA that made up the material.

This clone came up once. Germline loops: CDR1 LGHNA, CDR2 YSLEER. V lost 0 bases, J lost 2 bases, and 10 bases lay in between. The CDR3 is 15 residues long. Original analysis: Scientists estimated how many nucleated cells there were by amplifying reference gene primers. Sequenced by immunoSEQ multiplex PCR; TCRdb stores in-frame clones only, minus some. V and J calls and clone size come straight from that table; D and trimming were deduced from the DNA. The sample gives 300,000 to 350,000 clones, 85% to 90% of which show up once; 1% is in the top ten. This clonotype was obtained from a woman in her 40s with COVID-19, enrolled during active disease. The V and J genes are TRBV4-3 and TRBJ1-2, with D possibly being TRBD1 (5 bases). Sequenced input: peripheral blood. The CDR3, as DNA: TGCGCCAGCAGCCAAGAACTGGACATGAACTATGGCTACACCTTC. Amino acids: CASSQELDMNYGYTF.